Below, 22 T cell receptor beta chains from the same sample are listed, as sequenced in a study of blood T cell repertoires in COVID-19. Measured with immunoSEQ multiplex PCR; TCRdb has only the in-frame clones, and not every one. The sample holds more than 95,000 clones, roughly nine tenths seen once. Material for sequencing was peripheral blood. These receptors originate from a human donor in a cohort sampled during active COVID-19.

J is TRBJ2-5 and V is TRBV7-9, with 10 bases fitting TRBD1. This CDR3 comprises 16 residues. The V segment lost 4 bases and the J segment 2 bases; nucleotides outside the gene matches: 7. Germline V gene data show CDR1 as SEHNR and CDR2 as FQNEAQ (reference sequence). The CDR3 nucleotides read TGTGCCAGCAGCTCAAGGACAGGGGGGTGGCAAGAGACCCAGTACTTC. Its protein is CASSSRTGGWQETQYF. Full variable domain (remainder filled in from reference TRBV7-9 and TRBJ2-5): DTGVSQNPRHKITKRGQNVTFRCDPISEHNRLYWYRQTLGQGPEFLTYFQNEAQLEKSRLLSDRFSAERPKGSFSTLEIQRTEQGDSAMYLCASSSRTGGWQETQYFGPGTRLLVL.

CDR3 residues: CASGVFTDTQYF. The CDR3 DNA reads as TGTGCCAGCGGAGTATTCACAGATACGCAGTATTTT. The chain employs TRBV6-5 and TRBJ2-3; D not certain. V was trimmed by 8 bases and J by 2 bases, leaving 8 bases between them. Germline CDR1 reads MNHEY; CDR2 reads SVGAGI. CDR3 length: 12 residues.

The V gene is TRBV21-1, the J gene TRBJ2-1; no DNA check was done on the table's D call, TRBD1. TRBV21-1 is a pseudogene locus. The CDR3 spans 15 residues. The CDR3 nucleotides are TGTGCCAGCAGCAAGACAGGGGGCTACTACAATGAGCAGTTCTTC. Its protein is CASSKTGGYYNEQFF.

CDR3 amino acids: CASSATPRGNEQYF. The CDR3 DNA sequence: TGTGCCAGCAGCGCGACCCCTCGGGGGAACGAGCAGTACTTC. This chain connects TRBV9 to TRBJ2-7, with D perhaps matching TRBD2 (6 bases). From germline, CDR1 is SGDLS and CDR2 YYNGEE. The CDR3 has 14 amino acids. Trimming pared 3 bases from V and 5 bases from J, leaving 15 bases between.

The chain combines TRBV9 with TRBJ2-1; 7 bases agree with TRBD2. Trimming took 0 bases from V and 1 from J; bases not matched to a gene: 7. The CDR3 spans 17 residues. Germline values: CDR1 SGDLS, CDR2 YYNGEE. CDR3 in amino acids: CASSVGARGNSYNEQFF. The CDR3 DNA reads TGTGCCAGCAGCGTAGGGGCGCGGGGGAATTCCTACAATGAGCAGTTCTTC.

The chain uses TRBV19 and TRBJ2-5, with 9 bases fitting TRBD2. Trimming took 4 bases from V and 3 from J; bases not matched to a gene: 9. The CDR3 sequence is 16 residues long. CDR1 is LNHDA and CDR2 is SQIVND in the germline V gene (reference sequence). CDR3 protein: CASSRKGVAGEETQYF. Here the CDR3 DNA reads TGTGCCAGTAGTAGAAAGGGAGTAGCGGGAGAAGAGACCCAGTACTTC.

This chain links TRBV4-3 with TRBJ2-1; a possible D gene is TRBD2 (5 bases). V was cut by 1 base and J by 0 bases, with 19 bases left in between. CDR3 length equals 19 residues. Germline V gives CDR1 LGHNA, CDR2 YSLEER. CDR3 residues: CASSQVQVGLGSSYNEQFF. In nucleotides, the CDR3 is TGCGCCAGCAGCCAAGTGCAGGTTGGTTTGGGGAGCTCCTACAATGAGCAGTTCTTC.

The chain combines TRBV4-2 with TRBJ1-1; D unresolved. This CDR3 has 14 amino acids. Germline assignment: CDR1 LGHNA and CDR2 YNFKEQ. The germline V and J ends were trimmed by 0 bases and 3 bases, with 8 bases remaining between them. CDR3 residues: CASSQDPVYTEAFF. The CDR3 bases are TGTGCCAGCAGCCAAGATCCGGTCTACACTGAAGCTTTCTTT.

This clone came up once. The V call is TRBV7-8, the J call TRBJ1-1; 10 bases align to TRBD1. The CDR3 extends over 16 amino acids. The junction had 13 bases not matched to a gene; V was cut back by 3 bases and J by 9 bases. Germline values: CDR1 SGHVS, CDR2 FQNEAQ. DNA for the CDR3: TGTGCCAGCAGCTTTTTCTCCAACCGGGACAGGGGAAAAGCTTTCTTT. This translates into CASSFFSNRDRGKAFF.

The chain's CDR3 is CASSFSGNKNQPQHF. CDR3 DNA: TGTGCCAGCAGCTTCTCGGGGAATAAAAATCAGCCCCAGCATTTT. The chain is built from TRBV5-6 and TRBJ1-5; no definite D call. The V end lost 2 bases, the J end lost 4 bases, and 13 bases lay between the germline ends. Germline assignment: CDR1 SGHDT and CDR2 YYEEEE. The CDR3 consists of 15 residues. Variable domain in full (rest from reference TRBV5-6 and TRBJ1-5): DAGVTQSPTHLIKTRGQQVTLRCSPKSGHDTVSWYQQALGQGPQFIFQYYEEEERQRGNFPDRFSGHQFPNYSSELNVNALLLGDSALYLCASSFSGNKNQPQHFGDGTRLSIL.

The chain is built from TRBV3-1 (or the pseudogene TRBV3-2) and TRBJ1-2; unclear D gene. The ends were cut back, 0 bases at V and 4 bases at J, with 9 bases in the middle. Germline V gene lookup returns CDR1 LGHDT and CDR2 YNNKEL (reference sequence). The CDR3 runs 14 residues. In DNA form, the CDR3 reads TGTGCCAGCAGCCAAGATCTTCACGGCTATGGCTACACCTTC. It translates to CASSQDLHGYGYTF.

The V call is TRBV2, the J call TRBJ2-7, with 9 nucleotides matching TRBD2. Germline CDR1 is SNHLY and CDR2 is FYNNEI. The CDR3 sequence is 15 residues long. J was trimmed by 2 bases and V by 3 bases; bases with no gene match: 5. The CDR3 DNA reads TGTGCCAGCAGTGAGGGGGCTAGCGGGGCCTACGAGCAGTACTTC. Protein sequence: CASSEGASGAYEQYF.

This chain links TRBV6-2 or TRBV6-3 with TRBJ2-3; TRBD2 matches 8 bases. Trimming removed 5 bases from V and 0 bases from J; junction bases left unmatched: 16. CDR3 length: 19 residues. Germline CDR1 MNHEY, CDR2 SVGEGT. The CDR3 sequence is CASSRPPGGGKESTDTQYF. The CDR3, as DNA: TGTGCCAGCAGTCGCCCCCCGGGCGGGGGGAAAGAGAGCACAGATACGCAGTATTTT.

The chain has TRBV19 and TRBJ1-2; D is perhaps TRBD1 (5 bases). CDR1 and CDR2 (germline): LNHDA, SQIVND (reference sequence). The CDR3 is 14 residues long. V lost 7 bases and J 0 bases, leaving 12 bases between the germline ends. DNA for the CDR3: TGTGCCAGTACTCGGGGGTGGACTAACTATGGCTACACCTTC. The encoded protein is CASTRGWTNYGYTF.

The J gene is TRBJ2-5, the V gene TRBV5-5; 10 positions agree with TRBD2. This CDR3 is built from 16 residues. Germline CDR1 and CDR2: SGHKS and YYEKEE (reference sequence). V trimming: 4 bases; J trimming: 2 bases; junction bases outside the gene matches: 8. This CDR3 reads CASSLLAGGSQETQYF. CDR3 in DNA: TGTGCCAGCAGCCTGTTAGCGGGGGGATCACAAGAGACCCAGTACTTC.

V usage is TRBV6-2 or TRBV6-3 and J usage is TRBJ2-4; D unclear. Germline assignment: CDR1 MNHEY and CDR2 SVGEGT. Trimming took off 5 bases at V and 5 bases at J, with 13 bases between the two ends. This CDR3 contains 14 residues. The CDR3 nucleotides are TGTGCCAGCAGTAACCGATTGGAGCAAAACATTCAGTACTTC. Translation gives CASSNRLEQNIQYF.

The chain is built from TRBV12-3 or TRBV12-4 and TRBJ2-7; 9 bases match TRBD1. The CDR3 consists of 13 residues. With 6 bases clipped from V and 7 bases from J, the junction kept 7 bases outside the gene matches. CDR3 residues: CASRRTGAGEQYF. The DNA for the CDR3 is TGTGCCAGCAGACGGACAGGGGCGGGGGAGCAGTACTTC.

This chain joins TRBV18 and TRBJ1-1; D gene ambiguous. The V gene's germline CDR1 is KGHSH and CDR2 LQKENI. This CDR3 has 17 residues. The V end lost 6 bases, the J end lost 2 bases, and 22 bases lay between the germline ends. The CDR3 here is CASSPISYIGGNTEAFF. CDR3 in DNA: TGTGCCAGCTCGCCAATCTCGTACATAGGAGGAAACACTGAAGCTTTCTTT. Based on the CDR3 plus reference TRBV18 and TRBJ1-1, the full variable domain is NAGVMQNPRHLVRRRGQEARLRCSPMKGHSHVYWYRQLPEEGLKFMVYLQKENIIDESGMPKERFSAEFPKEGPSILRIQQVVRGDSAAYFCASSPISYIGGNTEAFFGQGTRLTVV.

This chain joins TRBV9 and TRBJ2-1; 8 nucleotides agree with TRBD1. This CDR3 spans 15 amino acids. CDR1 and CDR2 from the germline V gene are SGDLS and YYNGEE. Trimming cost V 3 bases and J 10 bases; bases outside gene matches: 12. DNA for the CDR3: TGTGCCAGCAGCGCAGGTGGGACAGGCCTTATCGAGCAGTTCTTC. Amino acid sequence: CASSAGGTGLIEQFF. Together with reference TRBV9 and TRBJ2-1, the CDR3 gives the full variable domain: DSGVTQTPKHLITATGQRVTLRCSPRSGDLSVYWYQQSLDQGLQFLIQYYNGEERAKGNILERFSAQQFPDLHSELNLSSLELGDSALYFCASSAGGTGLIEQFFGPGTRLTVL.

The chain joins TRBV7-6 to TRBJ1-3; weak D call: TRBD1 (6 bases). The CDR3 sequence is 16 residues long. Germline V gene lookup returns CDR1 SGHVS and CDR2 FNYEAQ. Between the trimmed V and J ends, which lost 5 bases and 4 bases, there was a span of 18 bases. CDR3 loop: CASSPNTGTTGNTIYF. DNA of the CDR3: TGTGCCAGCAGCCCAAATACCGGGACAACCGGAAACACCATATATTTT.

The gene calls are TRBV10-2 and TRBJ1-1, with D maybe TRBD1 (5 bases). The V end was cut by 5 bases, the J end by 5 bases, with 6 bases between. The CDR3 covers 11 residues. Germline CDR1 is WSHSY and CDR2 is SAAADI. The CDR3 region has the DNA TGCGCCAGCAGTCGGGGGACTGAAGCTTTCTTT. Protein sequence: CASSRGTEAFF.

The chain employs TRBV4-3 and TRBJ1-2; D possibly corresponds to TRBD1 (6 bases). Trimming shortened V by 0 bases and J by 8 bases, and 10 bases separated the two germline ends. Germline V gene sequence: CDR1 LGHNA, CDR2 YSLEER. The CDR3 loop spans 13 amino acids. The CDR3 bases are TGCGCCAGCAGCCAAGAAGGGGGGGCAGGCTACACCTTC. Its protein product is CASSQEGGAGYTF.